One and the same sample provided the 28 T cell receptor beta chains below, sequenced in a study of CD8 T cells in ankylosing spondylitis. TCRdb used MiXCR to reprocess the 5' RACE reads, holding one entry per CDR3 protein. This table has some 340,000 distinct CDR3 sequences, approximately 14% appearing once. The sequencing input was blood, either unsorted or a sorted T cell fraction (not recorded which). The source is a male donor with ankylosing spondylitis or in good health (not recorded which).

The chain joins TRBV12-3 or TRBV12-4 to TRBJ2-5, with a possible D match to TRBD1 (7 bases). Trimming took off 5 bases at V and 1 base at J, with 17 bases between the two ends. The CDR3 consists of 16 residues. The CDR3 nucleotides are TGTGCCAGCAGTCTGTGGTCCAGGGGGGCCCAAGAGACCCAGTACTTC. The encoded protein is CASSLWSRGAQETQYF.

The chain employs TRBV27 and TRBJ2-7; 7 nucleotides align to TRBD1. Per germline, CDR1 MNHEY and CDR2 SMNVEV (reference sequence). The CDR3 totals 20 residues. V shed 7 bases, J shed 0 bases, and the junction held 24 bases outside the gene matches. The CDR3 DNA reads TGTGCCAGCACCCCCCATGGAACAGGGGAAGAAGGGTCCTTCTCCTACGAGCAGTACTTC. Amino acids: CASTPHGTGEEGSFSYEQYF.

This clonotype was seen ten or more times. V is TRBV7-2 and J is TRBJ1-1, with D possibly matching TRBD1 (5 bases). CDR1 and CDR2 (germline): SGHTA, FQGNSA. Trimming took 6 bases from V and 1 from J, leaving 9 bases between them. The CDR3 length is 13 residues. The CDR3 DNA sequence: TGTGCCAGCAGGGCCACAGGGAACACTGAAGCTTTCTTT. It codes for CASRATGNTEAFF.

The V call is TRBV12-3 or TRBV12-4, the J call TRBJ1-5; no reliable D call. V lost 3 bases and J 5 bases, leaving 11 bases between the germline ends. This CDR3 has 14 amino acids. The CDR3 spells CASSFAGVDQPQHF. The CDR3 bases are TGTGCCAGCAGTTTTGCGGGTGTTGATCAGCCCCAGCATTTT.

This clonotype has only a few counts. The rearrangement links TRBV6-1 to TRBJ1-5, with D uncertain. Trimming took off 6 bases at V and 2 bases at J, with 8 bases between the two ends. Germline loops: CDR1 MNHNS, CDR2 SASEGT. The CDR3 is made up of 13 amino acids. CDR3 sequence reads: CASRRDGNQPQHF. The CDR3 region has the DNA TGTGCCAGCAGGCGGGATGGCAATCAGCCCCAGCATTTT.

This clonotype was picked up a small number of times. CDR3 protein: CASSFWQAHEQYF. The CDR3 nucleotides are TGTGCCAGCAGTTTTTGGCAGGCTCACGAGCAGTACTTC. The chain couples TRBV12-3 or TRBV12-4 to TRBJ2-7; D gene uncertain. V was cut by 3 bases and J by 5 bases, with 11 bases left in between. This CDR3 is 13 amino acids long.

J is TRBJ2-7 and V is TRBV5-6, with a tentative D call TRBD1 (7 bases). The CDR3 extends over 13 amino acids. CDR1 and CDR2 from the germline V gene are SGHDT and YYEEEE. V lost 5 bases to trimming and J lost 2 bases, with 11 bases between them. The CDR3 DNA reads TGTGCCAGCAGGGCAGGGGGGACCTACGAGCAGTACTTC. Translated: CASRAGGTYEQYF.

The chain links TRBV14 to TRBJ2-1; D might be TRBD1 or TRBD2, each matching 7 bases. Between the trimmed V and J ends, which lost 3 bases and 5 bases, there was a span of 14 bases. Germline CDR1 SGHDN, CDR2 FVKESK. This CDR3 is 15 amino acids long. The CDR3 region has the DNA TGTGCCAGCAGCCAGGTACAGGGGAGGGACAATGAGCAGTTCTTC. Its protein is CASSQVQGRDNEQFF.

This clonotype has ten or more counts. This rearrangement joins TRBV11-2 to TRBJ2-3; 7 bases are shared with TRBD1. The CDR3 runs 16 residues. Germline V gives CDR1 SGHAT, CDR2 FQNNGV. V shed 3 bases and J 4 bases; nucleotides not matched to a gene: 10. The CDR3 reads CASSLDPDRSPDTQYF. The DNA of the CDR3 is TGTGCCAGCAGCTTGGATCCGGACAGGTCGCCAGATACGCAGTATTTT. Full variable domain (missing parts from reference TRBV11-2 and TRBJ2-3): EAGVAQSPRYKIIEKRQSVAFWCNPISGHATLYWYQQILGQGPKLLIQFQNNGVVDDSQLPKDRFSAERLKGVDSTLKIQPAKLEDSAVYLCASSLDPDRSPDTQYFGPGTRLTVL.

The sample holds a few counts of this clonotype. DNA for the CDR3: TGTGCCAGCAGTGAAGGGACAGGGGGCGGAAACACCATATATTTT. Translating it yields CASSEGTGGGNTIYF. The chain uses TRBV6-1 and TRBJ1-3; 11 nucleotides align to TRBD1. Germline values: CDR1 MNHNS, CDR2 SASEGT. The CDR3 runs to 15 residues. The V segment lost 1 base and the J segment 4 bases; nucleotides outside the gene matches: 0.

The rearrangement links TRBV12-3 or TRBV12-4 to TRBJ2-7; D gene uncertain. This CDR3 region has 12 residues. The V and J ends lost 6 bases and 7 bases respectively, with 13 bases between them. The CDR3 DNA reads TGTGCCAGCAGCCCCCGAACACAGGAGCAGTACTTC. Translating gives CASSPRTQEQYF.

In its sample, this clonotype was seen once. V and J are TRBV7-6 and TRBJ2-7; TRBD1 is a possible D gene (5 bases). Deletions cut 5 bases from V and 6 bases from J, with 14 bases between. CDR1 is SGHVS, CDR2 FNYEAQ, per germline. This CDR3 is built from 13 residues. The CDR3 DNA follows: TGTGCCAGCAGCCTAGAGGATGGGGCCGAGCAGTACTTC. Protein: CASSLEDGAEQYF.

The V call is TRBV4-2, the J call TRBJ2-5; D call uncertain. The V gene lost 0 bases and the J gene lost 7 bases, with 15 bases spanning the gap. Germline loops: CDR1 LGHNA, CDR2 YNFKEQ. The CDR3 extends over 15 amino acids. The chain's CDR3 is CASSQEVLGKGTQYF. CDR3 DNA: TGTGCCAGCAGCCAAGAAGTCTTGGGGAAAGGGACCCAGTACTTC.

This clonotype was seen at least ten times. CDR3 residues: CSAQRGGNLYEQYF. CDR3 DNA sequence: TGCAGTGCCCAGCGGGGGGGAAACCTGTACGAGCAGTACTTC. This chain connects TRBV20-1 to TRBJ2-7; 10 nucleotides match TRBD2. The length of the CDR3 is 14 residues. The ends lost 6 bases at V and 4 bases at J; junction bases unmatched: 9. The V gene's germline CDR1 is DFQATT and CDR2 SNEGSKA (reference sequence).

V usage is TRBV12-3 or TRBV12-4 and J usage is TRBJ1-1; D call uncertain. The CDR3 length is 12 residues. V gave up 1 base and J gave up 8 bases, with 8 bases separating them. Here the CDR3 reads CASSLGVQEAFF. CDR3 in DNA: TGTGCCAGCAGTTTAGGGGTTCAAGAAGCTTTCTTT.

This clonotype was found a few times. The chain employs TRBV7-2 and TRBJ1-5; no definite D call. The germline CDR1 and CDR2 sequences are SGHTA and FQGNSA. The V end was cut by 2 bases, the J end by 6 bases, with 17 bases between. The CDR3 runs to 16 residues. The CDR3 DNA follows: TGTGCCAGCAGCTTACCCCCCCTAGGTGGAGTTCAGCCCCAGCATTTT. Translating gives CASSLPPLGGVQPQHF.

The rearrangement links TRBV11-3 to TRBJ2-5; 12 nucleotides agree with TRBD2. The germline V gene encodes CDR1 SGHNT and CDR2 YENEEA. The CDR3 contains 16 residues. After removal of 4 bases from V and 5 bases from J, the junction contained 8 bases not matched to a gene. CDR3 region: CASSSRTSGEGETQYF. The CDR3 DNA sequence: TGTGCCAGCAGCTCGCGGACTAGCGGGGAGGGGGAGACCCAGTACTTC.

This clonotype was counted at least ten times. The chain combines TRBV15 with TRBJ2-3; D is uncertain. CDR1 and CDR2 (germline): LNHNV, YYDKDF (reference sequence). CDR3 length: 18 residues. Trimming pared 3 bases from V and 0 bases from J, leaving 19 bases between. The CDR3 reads CATSSVQPGRLSTDTQYF. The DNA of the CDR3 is TGTGCCACCAGCAGCGTCCAACCCGGCCGTCTTAGCACAGATACGCAGTATTTT.

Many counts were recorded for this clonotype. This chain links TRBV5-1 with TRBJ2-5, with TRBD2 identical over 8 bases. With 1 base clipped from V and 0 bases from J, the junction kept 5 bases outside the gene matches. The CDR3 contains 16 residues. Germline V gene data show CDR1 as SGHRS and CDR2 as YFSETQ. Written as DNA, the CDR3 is TGCGCCAGCAGCTTGTCGACTAGCGCGTACCAAGAGACCCAGTACTTC. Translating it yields CASSLSTSAYQETQYF.

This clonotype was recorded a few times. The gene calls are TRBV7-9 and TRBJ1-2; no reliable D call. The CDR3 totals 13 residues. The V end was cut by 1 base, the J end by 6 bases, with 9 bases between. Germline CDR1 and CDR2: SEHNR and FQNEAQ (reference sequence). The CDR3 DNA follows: TGTGCCAGCAGCTTAGAGCCAGTCAATGGCTACACCTTC. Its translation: CASSLEPVNGYTF.

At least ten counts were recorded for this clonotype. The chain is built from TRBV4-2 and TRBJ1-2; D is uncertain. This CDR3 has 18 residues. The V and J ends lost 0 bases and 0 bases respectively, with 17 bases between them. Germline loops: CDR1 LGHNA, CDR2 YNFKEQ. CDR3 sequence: CASSQDVPPSGANYGYTF. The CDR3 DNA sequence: TGTGCCAGCAGCCAAGACGTACCGCCTTCAGGCGCTAACTATGGCTACACCTTC.

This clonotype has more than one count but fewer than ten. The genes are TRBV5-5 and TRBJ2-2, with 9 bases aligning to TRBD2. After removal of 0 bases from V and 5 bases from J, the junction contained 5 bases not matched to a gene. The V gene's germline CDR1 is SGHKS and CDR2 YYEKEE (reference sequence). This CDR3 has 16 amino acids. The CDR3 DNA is TGTGCCAGCAGCTTGGAGGCGGGAGGGAATACCGGGGAGCTGTTTTTT. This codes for CASSLEAGGNTGELFF. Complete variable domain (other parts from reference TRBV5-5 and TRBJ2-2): DAGVTQSPTHLIKTRGQQVTLRCSPISGHKSVSWYQQVLGQGPQFIFQYYEKEERGRGNFPDRFSARQFPNYSSELNVNALLLGDSALYLCASSLEAGGNTGELFFGEGSRLTVL.

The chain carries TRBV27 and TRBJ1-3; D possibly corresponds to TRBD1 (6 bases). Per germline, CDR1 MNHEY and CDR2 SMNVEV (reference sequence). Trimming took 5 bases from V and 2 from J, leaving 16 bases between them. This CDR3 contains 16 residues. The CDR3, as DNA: TGTGCCAGCAGTCCCCGAGGGACACCGGCTGGAAACACCATATATTTT. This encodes CASSPRGTPAGNTIYF.

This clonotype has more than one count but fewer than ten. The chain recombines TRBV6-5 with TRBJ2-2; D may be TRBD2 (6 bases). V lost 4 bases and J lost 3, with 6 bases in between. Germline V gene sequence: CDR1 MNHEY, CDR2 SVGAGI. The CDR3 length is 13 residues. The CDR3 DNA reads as TGTGCCAGCAGTTCGGGGGACACCGGGGAGCTGTTTTTT. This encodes CASSSGDTGELFF.

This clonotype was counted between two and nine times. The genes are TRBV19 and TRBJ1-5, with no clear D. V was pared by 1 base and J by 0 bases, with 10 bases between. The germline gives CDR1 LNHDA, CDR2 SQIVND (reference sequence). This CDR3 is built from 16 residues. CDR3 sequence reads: CASSIATDHSNQPQHF. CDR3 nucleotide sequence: TGTGCCAGTAGTATAGCCACGGATCATAGCAATCAGCCCCAGCATTTT. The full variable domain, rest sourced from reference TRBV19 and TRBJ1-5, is DGGITQSPKYLFRKEGQNVTLSCEQNLNHDAMYWYRQDPGQGLRLIYYSQIVNDFQKGDIAEGYSVSREKKESFPLTVTSAQKNPTAFYLCASSIATDHSNQPQHFGDGTRLSIL.

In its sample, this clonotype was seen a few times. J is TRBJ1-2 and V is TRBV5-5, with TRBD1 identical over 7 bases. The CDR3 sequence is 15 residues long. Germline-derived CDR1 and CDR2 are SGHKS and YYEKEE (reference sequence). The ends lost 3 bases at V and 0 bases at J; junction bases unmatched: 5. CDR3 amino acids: CASSSSGTANYGYTF. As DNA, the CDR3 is TGTGCCAGCAGCTCCTCGGGGACAGCTAACTATGGCTACACCTTC.

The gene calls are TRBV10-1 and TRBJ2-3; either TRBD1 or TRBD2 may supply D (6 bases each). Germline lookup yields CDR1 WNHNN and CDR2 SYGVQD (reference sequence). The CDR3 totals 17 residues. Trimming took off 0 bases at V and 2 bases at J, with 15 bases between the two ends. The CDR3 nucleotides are TGCGCCAGCAGTGAGTCGAACCCCGGGGGCTACACAGATACGCAGTATTTT. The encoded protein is CASSESNPGGYTDTQYF.

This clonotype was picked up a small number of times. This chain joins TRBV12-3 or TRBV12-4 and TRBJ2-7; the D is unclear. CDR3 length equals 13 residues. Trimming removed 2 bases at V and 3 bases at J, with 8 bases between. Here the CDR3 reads CASSLWGSYEQYF. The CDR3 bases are TGTGCCAGCAGTTTATGGGGAAGCTACGAGCAGTACTTC.